This TCR beta chain was sequenced in a study of tumor and adjacent non-tumor tissue in lung cancer. The library came from three nested PCR rounds adapted from ARM-PCR protocols. TCRdb independently ran MiXCR on the multiplex PCR reads; one entry per CDR3 protein. The sample contains over 110,000 distinct CDR3 sequences, roughly 66% of which appear only once. This sample's RNA came from whole unsorted tissue. Concerning this clonotype: This CDR3 fails to terminate in the conserved phenylalanine or tryptophan, so it likely reflects a read error.

The CDR3 length is 16 residues. From germline, CDR1 is SGHRS and CDR2 YFSETQ. The sequenced material came from lung tumor tissue. J is TRBJ1-2 and V is TRBV5-1; 7 nucleotides match TRBD1. This TCR derives from a man in his sixties with small cell lung cancer. Written as DNA, the CDR3 is TGCGCCAGCAGCTTTTCCACAGGGGCAATTTTCTATGACTACACCCTT. Translating gives CASSFSTGAIFYDYTL.